The 2 T cell receptor beta chains reported below all come from one sample, sequenced in a study of regulatory T cells in long-lasting Graves disease. As to time point: newly diagnosed GD, antithyroid drugs for less than 3 months. RNA extracted from PBMCs served as the sequencing template. Relying on iRepertoire HTBI primers and Arm-PCR of CDR3 regions, the team built TCR beta libraries. TCRdb redid the calling of the multiplex PCR reads with MiXCR, one entry per CDR3 protein. The sample shows hundreds of thousands of distinct CDR3 sequences, around an eighth of them seen only once. These data were also filed under a second study, of T cells in Graves' hyperthyroidism and ophthalmopathy.

Sequenced material: peripheral blood mononuclear cells (PBMCs), taken at new diagnosis, from a patient treated with antithyroid drugs. The receptors come from a man aged 25 to 40 with Graves disease.

The V and J genes are TRBV20-1 and TRBJ2-1, with 10 bases lining up with TRBD1. V was pared by 5 bases and J by 0 bases, with 7 bases of the junction left unmatched. The CDR3 is 16 residues long. In germline, CDR1 is DFQATT, CDR2 SNEGSKA (reference sequence). DNA for the CDR3: TGCAGTGCTGCTCCGGGACAGGGGATCTCCTACAATGAGCAGTTCTTC. Protein sequence: CSAAPGQGISYNEQFF.

This clonotype was seen ten or more times. V gene TRBV29-1 combines with J gene TRBJ2-1; D is uncertain. Germline V gives CDR1 SQVTM, CDR2 ANQGSEA. V was trimmed by 3 bases and J by 5 bases, leaving 11 bases between them. The CDR3 loop spans 13 amino acids. CDR3 coding DNA: TGCAGCGTTGATCGTGAGGTTAACAATGAGCAGTTCTTC. Translated, it gives CSVDREVNNEQFF.